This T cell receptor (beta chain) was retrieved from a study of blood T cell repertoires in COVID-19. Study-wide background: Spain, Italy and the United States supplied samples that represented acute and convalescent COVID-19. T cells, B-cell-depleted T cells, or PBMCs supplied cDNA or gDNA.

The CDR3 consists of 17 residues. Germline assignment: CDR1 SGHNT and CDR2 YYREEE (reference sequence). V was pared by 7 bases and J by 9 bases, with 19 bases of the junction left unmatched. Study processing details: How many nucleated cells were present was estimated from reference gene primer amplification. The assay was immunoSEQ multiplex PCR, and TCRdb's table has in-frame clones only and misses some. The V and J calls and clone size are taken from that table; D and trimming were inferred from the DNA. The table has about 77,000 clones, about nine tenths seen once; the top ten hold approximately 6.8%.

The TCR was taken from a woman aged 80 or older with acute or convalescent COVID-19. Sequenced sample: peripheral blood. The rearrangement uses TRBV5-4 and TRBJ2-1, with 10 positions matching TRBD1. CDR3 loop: CASVRWAGTGEVSEQFF. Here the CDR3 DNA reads TGTGCCAGCGTCCGTTGGGCAGGGACAGGGGAAGTTAGTGAGCAGTTCTTC.